The 14 T cell receptor beta chains below were found in one sample sequenced in a study of CD8 T cells in ankylosing spondylitis. Each CDR3 protein gets one entry after TCRdb re-called the 5' RACE reads with MiXCR. The profile shows more than 150,000 distinct CDR3 sequences, about 20% of them singletons. Source material: blood, either unsorted or a sorted T cell fraction (not recorded which). These receptors originate from a male donor aged 10-35 years with ankylosing spondylitis or in good health (not recorded which).

This clonotype was seen ten or more times. The CDR3 bases are TGCAGTGCTTCAAGCGGGAGGGCCCAAGAGACCCAGTACTTC. Residues: CSASSGRAQETQYF. The chain employs TRBV20-1 and TRBJ2-5, with TRBD2 matching 10 bases. Germline V gene data show CDR1 as DFQATT and CDR2 as SNEGSKA (reference sequence). Trimming at V came to 5 bases and at J to 1 base, leaving 4 bases not matched to a gene. The length of the CDR3 is 14 residues.

This clonotype was observed at least ten times. This chain uses TRBV28 with TRBJ1-1, with unresolved D. CDR1 and CDR2 from the germline V gene are MDHEN and SYDVKM. This CDR3 has 12 residues. Trimming cost V 11 bases and J 1 base, with 11 bases left between them. CDR3 nucleotide sequence: TGTGCCTGGGATGGCCCGAACACTGAAGCTTTCTTT. Its protein is CAWDGPNTEAFF.

This clonotype was observed many times. The chain couples TRBV9 to TRBJ2-3, with no clear D. The germline CDR1 and CDR2 sequences are SGDLS and YYNGEE. There are 12 residues in the CDR3. V was pared by 4 bases and J by 3 bases, with 6 bases between. The CDR3 DNA is TGTGCCAGCAGCCGGCTAACAGATACGCAGTATTTT. This encodes CASSRLTDTQYF. The full variable domain, in which reference TRBV9 and TRBJ2-3 provide the parts outside the CDR3, is DSGVTQTPKHLITATGQRVTLRCSPRSGDLSVYWYQQSLDQGLQFLIQYYNGEERAKGNILERFSAQQFPDLHSELNLSSLELGDSALYFCASSRLTDTQYFGPGTRLTVL.

About this clonotype itself: A clone one base away is much larger, so this may be a read error. This chain uses TRBV20-1 with TRBJ1-1; tentative D call: TRBD1 (6 bases). This CDR3 contains 13 residues. Germline loops: CDR1 DFQATT, CDR2 SNEGSKA (reference sequence). Trimming took off 3 bases at V and 6 bases at J, with 14 bases between the two ends. CDR3 protein: CSARRGASPEAFF. In DNA form, the CDR3 reads TGCAGTGCTAGGAGGGGGGCTAGCCCTGAAGCTTTCTTT.

This clonotype was seen ten or more times. In nucleotides, the CDR3 is TGTGCCAGCGGACAAGGAGGGCCCGGGGAGCTGTTTTTT. This sequence encodes CASGQGGPGELFF. V gene TRBV6-2 or TRBV6-3 combines with J gene TRBJ2-2; perhaps TRBD2 as D (6 bases). Trimming shortened V by 8 bases and J by 6 bases, and 13 bases separated the two germline ends. The CDR3 totals 13 residues. Germline V gene sequence: CDR1 MNHEY, CDR2 SVGEGT.

This clonotype was counted many times. The genes are TRBV2 and TRBJ2-1, with TRBD2 matching over 8 bases. In germline, CDR1 is SNHLY, CDR2 FYNNEI. This CDR3 is built from 17 residues. V dropped 4 bases and J dropped 4; count of bases not matched to a gene: 12. Here the CDR3 DNA reads TGTGCCAGCAGTGGAACCCCTAGCGGGCGTGCGTACAATGAGCAGTTCTTC. It codes for CASSGTPSGRAYNEQFF.

Written as DNA, the CDR3 is TGCAGCGCCGGACTAGCGGGACCCTTTTCGTCAGAGACCCAGTACTTC. Amino acids: CSAGLAGPFSSETQYF. This chain joins TRBV29-1 and TRBJ2-5, with 12 bases matching TRBD2. J was trimmed by 4 bases and V by 7 bases; bases with no gene match: 13. Germline CDR1 SQVTM, CDR2 ANQGSEA. The CDR3 is made up of 16 amino acids.

This clonotype appeared many times. The chain joins TRBV5-1 to TRBJ2-7; 8 bases are a match to TRBD1. Germline CDR1 is SGHRS and CDR2 is YFSETQ. The V segment lost 0 bases and the J segment 5 bases; nucleotides outside the gene matches: 7. CDR3 length: 15 amino acids. The CDR3 DNA reads TGCGCCAGCAGCTTGGTTCAGGGGGCGCCTAACGAGCAGTACTTC. Amino acid sequence: CASSLVQGAPNEQYF.

Many counts were recorded for this clonotype. This rearrangement joins TRBV4-1 to TRBJ2-3; TRBD2 matches at 8 bases. The CDR3 totals 20 residues. Germline V gives CDR1 MGHRA, CDR2 YSYEKL. J gave up 4 bases and V 1 base, and 19 bases lay outside the gene matches. The CDR3 nucleotides read TGCGCCAGCAGCCAAGGATTCGCCCGGGTAGATAGCGGGAAGTCAGATACGCAGTATTTT. This codes for CASSQGFARVDSGKSDTQYF.

This clonotype was recorded many times. J is TRBJ2-3 and V is TRBV24-1, with D unresolved. CDR3 length: 14 amino acids. V was pared by 3 bases and J by 3 bases, with 9 bases between. The germline V gene has CDR1 KGHDR and CDR2 SFDVKD. As DNA, the CDR3 is TGTGCCACCAGTGATGTAACCCAAACAGATACGCAGTATTTT. Translation: CATSDVTQTDTQYF.

This clonotype was observed a handful of times. The CDR3 region is CSAREDRRNQPQHF. As DNA, the CDR3 is TGCAGTGCTAGAGAGGACAGACGCAATCAGCCCCAGCATTTT. This chain uses TRBV20-1 with TRBJ1-5; a possible D gene is TRBD1 (6 bases). Trimming pared 0 bases from V and 2 bases from J, leaving 8 bases between. CDR1 is DFQATT, CDR2 SNEGSKA, per germline (reference sequence). This CDR3 is 14 amino acids long.

This clonotype was seen repeatedly, ten times or more. V gene TRBV5-1 combines with J gene TRBJ1-1; D is unclear. V lost 0 bases and J lost 5, with 17 bases in between. The CDR3 totals 16 residues. In germline, CDR1 is SGHRS, CDR2 YFSETQ. For the CDR3, the DNA is TGCGCCAGCAGCTTGGGCCCACAAGGCACGAGGACTGAAGCTTTCTTT. It yields the protein CASSLGPQGTRTEAFF.

V is TRBV20-1 and J is TRBJ2-1, with 7 bases that match TRBD2. The V segment lost 5 bases and the J segment 5 bases; nucleotides outside the gene matches: 9. CDR1 DFQATT and CDR2 SNEGSKA come from the germline V gene (reference sequence). This CDR3 region has 14 residues. CDR3 region: CSAGRGGLDNEQFF. The DNA for the CDR3 is TGCAGTGCTGGCCGGGGAGGGCTCGACAATGAGCAGTTCTTC.

This clonotype was observed many times. The rearrangement joins TRBV7-2 to TRBJ2-7; 10 nucleotides align to TRBD2. CDR3 length: 14 residues. Germline V gene lookup returns CDR1 SGHTA and CDR2 FQGNSA. Trimming removed 8 bases from V and 1 base from J; junction bases left unmatched: 5. CDR3 amino acids: CASGLAGVSYEQYF. CDR3 DNA: TGTGCCAGCGGCCTAGCGGGAGTTTCCTACGAGCAGTACTTC.